These T cell receptor beta chains were read from a single sample in a study of Graves' ophthalmopathy and Graves' hyperthyroidism. TCRdb ran MiXCR on the multiplex PCR reads and lists one entry per CDR3 protein. The sample yields 680,000 or so distinct CDR3 sequences, around a fifth seen once. The sequenced sample consisted of peripheral blood. Receptors were obtained from a woman younger than 30 with stable Graves' hyperthyroidism. Some clones in this sample may be carry-over from other donors' samples. CDR3s include the opening cysteine and the closing phenylalanine or tryptophan. Each record gives: clone size, D gene, J gene, V gene, CDR3 DNA, CDR3 protein. The D gene is left open where the match is weak. Rows may omit the clone size; those that give it use once, few, many or a size class.

clone_size: .; d_call: .; j_call: TRBJ2-7; v_call: TRBV7-3; cdr3_nt: TGTGCCTGCAGCTTCGGGGGCTCCTACGAGCAGTACTTC; cdr3_aa: CACSFGGSYEQYF
clone_size: .; d_call: TRBD2; j_call: TRBJ2-2; v_call: TRBV6-2/TRBV6-3; cdr3_nt: TGTGCCAGCAGTTACCGGCTAGCGGGGGGGCAAGGGGAGCTGTTTTTT; cdr3_aa: CASSYRLAGGQGELFF
clone_size: many; d_call: .; j_call: TRBJ2-7; v_call: TRBV30; cdr3_nt: TGTGCCTGGAGTTCCCCCCGTAGAGAGCGGCTCTACGAGCAGTACTTC; cdr3_aa: CAWSSPRRERLYEQYF
clone_size: many; d_call: .; j_call: TRBJ2-7; v_call: TRBV29-1; cdr3_nt: TGCAGCGTTGGCCCCTTAGGGGGGACCGACGAGCAGTACTTC; cdr3_aa: CSVGPLGGTDEQYF
clone_size: many; d_call: .; j_call: TRBJ2-7; v_call: TRBV6-1; cdr3_nt: TGTGCCAGCACCCTCGCGGGCCAAAGGTCAGTCGAGCAGTACTTC; cdr3_aa: CASTLAGQRSVEQYF
clone_size: few; d_call: .; j_call: TRBJ2-7; v_call: TRBV20-1; cdr3_nt: TGCAGTGCTAGAGAGGGGGTCTACGAGCAGTACTTC; cdr3_aa: CSAREGVYEQYF
clone_size: many; d_call: TRBD2; j_call: TRBJ2-5; v_call: TRBV5-8; cdr3_nt: TGTGCCAGCAGCACCCCGGGACTAGCGCTAGGAGAGACCCAGTACTTC; cdr3_aa: CASSTPGLALGETQYF
clone_size: .; d_call: .; j_call: TRBJ1-3; v_call: TRBV11-2; cdr3_nt: TGTGCCAGCAGGAGAATTGGACGGGACACCCAGTCTGGAAACACCATATATTTT; cdr3_aa: CASRRIGRDTQSGNTIYF
clone_size: .; d_call: TRBD1; j_call: TRBJ1-2; v_call: TRBV30; cdr3_nt: TGTGCCTGGAGTGCTAAATACAGGGGAGGCTACACCTTC; cdr3_aa: CAWSAKYRGGYTF
clone_size: .; d_call: .; j_call: TRBJ2-7; v_call: TRBV6-1; cdr3_nt: TGTGCCAGCAGGCGCCGACAGGAACCATACTACGAGCAGTACTTC; cdr3_aa: CASRRRQEPYYEQYF